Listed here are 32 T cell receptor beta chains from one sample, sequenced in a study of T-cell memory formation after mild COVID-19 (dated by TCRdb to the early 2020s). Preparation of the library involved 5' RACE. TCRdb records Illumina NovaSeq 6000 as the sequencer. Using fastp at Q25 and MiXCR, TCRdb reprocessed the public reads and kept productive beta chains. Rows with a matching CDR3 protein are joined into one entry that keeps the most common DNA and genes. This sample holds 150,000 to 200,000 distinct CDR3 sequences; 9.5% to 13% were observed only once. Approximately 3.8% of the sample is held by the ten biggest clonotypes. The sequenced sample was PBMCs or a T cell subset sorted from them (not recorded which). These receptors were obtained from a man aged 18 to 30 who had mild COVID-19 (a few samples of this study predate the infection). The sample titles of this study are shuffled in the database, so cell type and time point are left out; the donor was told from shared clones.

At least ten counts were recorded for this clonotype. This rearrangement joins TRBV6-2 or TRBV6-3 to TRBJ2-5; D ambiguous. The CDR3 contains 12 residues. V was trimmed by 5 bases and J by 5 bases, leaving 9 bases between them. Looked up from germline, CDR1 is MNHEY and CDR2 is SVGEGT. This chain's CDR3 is CASSPTDETQYF. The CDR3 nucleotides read TGTGCCAGCAGTCCAACGGATGAGACCCAGTACTTC.

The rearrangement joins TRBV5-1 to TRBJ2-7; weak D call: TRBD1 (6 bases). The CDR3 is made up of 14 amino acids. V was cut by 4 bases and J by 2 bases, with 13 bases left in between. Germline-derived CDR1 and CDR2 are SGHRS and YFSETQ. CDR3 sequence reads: CASSPLDRPYEQYF. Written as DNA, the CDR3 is TGCGCCAGCAGCCCGCTGGACAGACCCTACGAGCAGTACTTC.

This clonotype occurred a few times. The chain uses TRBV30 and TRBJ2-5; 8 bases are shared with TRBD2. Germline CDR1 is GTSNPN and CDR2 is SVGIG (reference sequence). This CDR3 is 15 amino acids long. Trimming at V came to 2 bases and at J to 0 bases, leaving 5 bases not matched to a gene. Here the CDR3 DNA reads TGTGCCTGGAGTCGAGGCGGGGGGAACCAAGAGACCCAGTACTTC. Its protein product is CAWSRGGGNQETQYF. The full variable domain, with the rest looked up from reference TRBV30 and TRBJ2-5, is SQTIHQWPATLVQPVGSPLSLECTVEGTSNPNLYWYRQAAGRGLQLLFYSVGIGQISSEVPQNLSASRPQDRQFILSSKKLLLSDSGFYLCAWSRGGGNQETQYFGPGTRLLVL.

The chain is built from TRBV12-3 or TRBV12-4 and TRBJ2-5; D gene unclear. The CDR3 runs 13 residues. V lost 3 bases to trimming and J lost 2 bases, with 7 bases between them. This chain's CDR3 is CASSFLTQETQYF. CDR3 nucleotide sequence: TGTGCCAGCAGTTTTCTGACGCAAGAGACCCAGTACTTC.

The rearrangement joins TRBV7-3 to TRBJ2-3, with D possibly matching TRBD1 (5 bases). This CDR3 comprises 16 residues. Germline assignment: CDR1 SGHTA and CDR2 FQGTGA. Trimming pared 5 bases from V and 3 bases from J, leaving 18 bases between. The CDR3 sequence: CASSPRPRALTDTQYF. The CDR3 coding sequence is TGTGCCAGCAGCCCCCGCCCCAGGGCTCTAACAGATACGCAGTATTTT. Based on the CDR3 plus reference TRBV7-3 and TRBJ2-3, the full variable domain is GAGVSQTPSNKVTEKGKYVELRCDPISGHTALYWYRQSLGQGPEFLIYFQGTGAADDSGLPNDRFFAVRPEGSVSTLKIQRTERGDSAVYLCASSPRPRALTDTQYFGPGTRLTVL.

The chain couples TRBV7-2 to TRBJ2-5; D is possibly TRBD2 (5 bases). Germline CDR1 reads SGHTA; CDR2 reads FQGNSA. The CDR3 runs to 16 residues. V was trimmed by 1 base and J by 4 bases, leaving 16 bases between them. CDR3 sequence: CASSLVGRRLAETQYF. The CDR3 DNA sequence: TGTGCCAGCAGCTTAGTCGGCCGGCGGCTAGCAGAGACCCAGTACTTC.

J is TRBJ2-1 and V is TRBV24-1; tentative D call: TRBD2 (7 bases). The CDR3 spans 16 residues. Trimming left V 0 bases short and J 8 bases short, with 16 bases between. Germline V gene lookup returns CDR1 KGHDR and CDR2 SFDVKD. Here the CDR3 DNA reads TGTGCCACCAGTGATTTGGCATGGGGGGGCAGGGATGAGCAGTTCTTC. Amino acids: CATSDLAWGGRDEQFF.

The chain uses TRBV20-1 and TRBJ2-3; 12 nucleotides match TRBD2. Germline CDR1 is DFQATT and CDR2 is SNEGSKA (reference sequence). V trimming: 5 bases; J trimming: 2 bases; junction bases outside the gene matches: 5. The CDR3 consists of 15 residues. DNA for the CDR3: TGCAGTGCTCCACGACTAGCGGGGGACACAGATACGCAGTATTTT. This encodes CSAPRLAGDTDTQYF.

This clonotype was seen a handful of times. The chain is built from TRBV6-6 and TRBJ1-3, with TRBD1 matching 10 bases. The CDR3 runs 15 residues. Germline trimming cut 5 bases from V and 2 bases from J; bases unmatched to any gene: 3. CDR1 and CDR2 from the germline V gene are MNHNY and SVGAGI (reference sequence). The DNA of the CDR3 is TGTGCCAGCAGTCAGACAGGGGGCACTGGAAACACCATATATTTT. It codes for CASSQTGGTGNTIYF.

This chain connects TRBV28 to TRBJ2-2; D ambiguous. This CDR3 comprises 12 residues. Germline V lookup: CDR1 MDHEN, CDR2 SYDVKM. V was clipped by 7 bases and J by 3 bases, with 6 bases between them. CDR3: CASKIHTGELFF. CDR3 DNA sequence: TGTGCCAGCAAGATCCACACCGGGGAGCTGTTTTTT.

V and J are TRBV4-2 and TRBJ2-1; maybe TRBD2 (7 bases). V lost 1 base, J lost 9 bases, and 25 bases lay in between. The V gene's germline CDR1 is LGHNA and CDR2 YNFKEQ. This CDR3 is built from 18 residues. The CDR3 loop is CASSQVSVGGASSTEQFF. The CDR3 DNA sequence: TGTGCCAGCAGCCAAGTATCCGTTGGGGGGGCATCATCCACTGAGCAGTTCTTC.

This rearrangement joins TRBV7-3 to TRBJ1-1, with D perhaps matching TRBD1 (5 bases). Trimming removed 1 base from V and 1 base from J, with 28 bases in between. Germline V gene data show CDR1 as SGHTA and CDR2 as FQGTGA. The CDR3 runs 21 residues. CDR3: CASSLSSWIVVRGDQNTEAFF. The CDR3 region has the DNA TGTGCCAGCAGCTTAAGTTCGTGGATTGTAGTAAGAGGGGATCAGAACACTGAAGCTTTCTTT.

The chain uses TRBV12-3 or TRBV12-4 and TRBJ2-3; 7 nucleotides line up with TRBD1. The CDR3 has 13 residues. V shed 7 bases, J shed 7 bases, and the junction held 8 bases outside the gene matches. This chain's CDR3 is CASTLRGLYTQYF. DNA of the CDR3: TGTGCCAGCACCCTGAGGGGGCTATATACGCAGTATTTT.

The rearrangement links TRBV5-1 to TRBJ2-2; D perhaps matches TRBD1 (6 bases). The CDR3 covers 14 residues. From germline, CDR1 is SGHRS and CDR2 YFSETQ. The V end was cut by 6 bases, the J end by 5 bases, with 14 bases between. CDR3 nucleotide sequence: TGCGCCAGCACCCCATTACAGGGAACCGGGGAGCTGTTTTTT. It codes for CASTPLQGTGELFF.

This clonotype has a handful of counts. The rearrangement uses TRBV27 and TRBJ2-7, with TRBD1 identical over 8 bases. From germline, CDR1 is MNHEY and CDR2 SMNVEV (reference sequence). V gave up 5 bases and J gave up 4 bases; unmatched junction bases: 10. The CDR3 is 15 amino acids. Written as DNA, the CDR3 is TGTGCCAGCAGTCCCGAGGTAGGACAGGGATACGAGCAGTACTTC. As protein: CASSPEVGQGYEQYF.

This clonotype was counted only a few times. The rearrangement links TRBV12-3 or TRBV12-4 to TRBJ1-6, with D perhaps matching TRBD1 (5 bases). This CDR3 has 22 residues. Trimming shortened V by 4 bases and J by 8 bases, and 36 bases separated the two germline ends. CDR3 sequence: CASSYHYSLGELGRRDHSPLHF. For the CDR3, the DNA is TGTGCCAGCAGTTACCATTACTCTTTGGGTGAGCTGGGCAGGAGGGACCATTCACCCCTCCACTTT.

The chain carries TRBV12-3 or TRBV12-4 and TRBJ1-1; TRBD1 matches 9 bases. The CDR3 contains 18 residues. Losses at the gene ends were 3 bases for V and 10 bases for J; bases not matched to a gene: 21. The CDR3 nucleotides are TGTGCCAGCAGTTTCGGAGCCTTAACCGGGACAGGGTCCGGGGGAGCTTTCTTT. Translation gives CASSFGALTGTGSGGAFF.

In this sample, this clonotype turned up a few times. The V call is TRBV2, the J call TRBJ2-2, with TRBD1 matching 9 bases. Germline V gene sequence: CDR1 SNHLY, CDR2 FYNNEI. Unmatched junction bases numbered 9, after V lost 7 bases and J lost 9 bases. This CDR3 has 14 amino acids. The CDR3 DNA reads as TGTGCCAGCAAAAATCACAGGGGGCGCTGGGAGCTGTTTTTT. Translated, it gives CASKNHRGRWELFF.

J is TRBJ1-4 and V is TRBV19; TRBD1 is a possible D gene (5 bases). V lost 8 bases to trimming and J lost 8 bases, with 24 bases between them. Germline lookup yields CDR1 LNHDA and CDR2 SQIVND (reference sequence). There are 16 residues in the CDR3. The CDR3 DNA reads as TGTGCCAGTCGGCGGGGGAGCGGAAACATCGAAGAAAAACTGTTTTTT. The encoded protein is CASRRGSGNIEEKLFF.

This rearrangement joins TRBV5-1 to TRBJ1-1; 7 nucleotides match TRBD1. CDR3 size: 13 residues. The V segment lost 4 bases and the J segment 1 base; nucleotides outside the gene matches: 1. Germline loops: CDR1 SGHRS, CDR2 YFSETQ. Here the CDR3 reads CASSTGANTEAFF. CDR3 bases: TGCGCCAGCAGCACAGGGGCGAACACTGAAGCTTTCTTT.

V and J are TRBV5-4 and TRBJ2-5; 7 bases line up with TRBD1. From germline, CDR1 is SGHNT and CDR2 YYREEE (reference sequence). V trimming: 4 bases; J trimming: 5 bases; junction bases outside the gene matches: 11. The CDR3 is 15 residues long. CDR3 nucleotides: TGTGCCAGCAGCACCGCAGGGGGAATGGGTGAGACCCAGTACTTC. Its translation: CASSTAGGMGETQYF.

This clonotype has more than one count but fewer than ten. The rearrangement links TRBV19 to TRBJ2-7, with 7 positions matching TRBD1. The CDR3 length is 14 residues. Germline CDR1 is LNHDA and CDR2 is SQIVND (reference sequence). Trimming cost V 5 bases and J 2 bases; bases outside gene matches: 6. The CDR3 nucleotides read TGTGCCAGTAGTCGTACAGGGGCCGCCTACGAGCAGTACTTC. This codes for CASSRTGAAYEQYF.

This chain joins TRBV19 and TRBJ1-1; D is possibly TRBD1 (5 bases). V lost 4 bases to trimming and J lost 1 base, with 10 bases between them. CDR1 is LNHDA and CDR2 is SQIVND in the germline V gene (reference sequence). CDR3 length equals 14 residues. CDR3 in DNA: TGTGCCAGTAGTACCATCGACAGGAACACTGAAGCTTTCTTT. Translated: CASSTIDRNTEAFF.

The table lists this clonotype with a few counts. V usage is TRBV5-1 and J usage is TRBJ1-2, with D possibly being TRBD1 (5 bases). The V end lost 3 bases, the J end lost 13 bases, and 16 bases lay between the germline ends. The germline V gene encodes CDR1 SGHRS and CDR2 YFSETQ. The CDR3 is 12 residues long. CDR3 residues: CASSSGPPPGTF. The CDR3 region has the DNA TGCGCCAGCAGCTCGGGGCCACCCCCCGGCACCTTC.

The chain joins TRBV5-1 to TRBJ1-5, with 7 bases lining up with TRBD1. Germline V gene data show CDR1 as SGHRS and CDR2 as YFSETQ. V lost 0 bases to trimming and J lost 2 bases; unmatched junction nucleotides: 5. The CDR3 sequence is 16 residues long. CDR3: CASSLEGGPGNQPQHF. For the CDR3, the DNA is TGCGCCAGCAGCTTGGAAGGGGGCCCGGGCAATCAGCCCCAGCATTTT.

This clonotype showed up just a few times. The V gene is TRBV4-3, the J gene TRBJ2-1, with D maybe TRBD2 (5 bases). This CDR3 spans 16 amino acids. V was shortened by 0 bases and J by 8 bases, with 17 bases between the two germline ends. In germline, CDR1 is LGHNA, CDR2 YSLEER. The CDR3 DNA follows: TGCGCCAGCAGCCAAGATGGTCTAGCATTTGTCGATGAGCAGTTCTTC. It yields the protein CASSQDGLAFVDEQFF.

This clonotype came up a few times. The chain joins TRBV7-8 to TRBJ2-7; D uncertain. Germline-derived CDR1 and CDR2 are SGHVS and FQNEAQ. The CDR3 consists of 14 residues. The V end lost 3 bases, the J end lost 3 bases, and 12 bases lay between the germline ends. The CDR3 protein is CASSLPNGDYEQYF. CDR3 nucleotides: TGTGCCAGCAGCTTGCCAAATGGGGACTACGAGCAGTACTTC.

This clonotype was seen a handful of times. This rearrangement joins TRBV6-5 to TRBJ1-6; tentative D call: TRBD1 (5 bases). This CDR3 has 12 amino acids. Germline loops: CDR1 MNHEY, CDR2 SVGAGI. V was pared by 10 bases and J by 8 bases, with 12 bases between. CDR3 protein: CATSRGDSPLHF. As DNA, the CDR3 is TGTGCCACCTCACGGGGGGATTCACCCCTCCACTTT.

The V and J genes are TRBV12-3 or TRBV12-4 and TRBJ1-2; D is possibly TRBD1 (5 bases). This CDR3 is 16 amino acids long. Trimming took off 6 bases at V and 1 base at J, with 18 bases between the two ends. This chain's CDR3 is CASSRSQGRDNYGYTF. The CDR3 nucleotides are TGTGCCAGCAGCCGATCCCAGGGACGGGATAACTATGGCTACACCTTC.

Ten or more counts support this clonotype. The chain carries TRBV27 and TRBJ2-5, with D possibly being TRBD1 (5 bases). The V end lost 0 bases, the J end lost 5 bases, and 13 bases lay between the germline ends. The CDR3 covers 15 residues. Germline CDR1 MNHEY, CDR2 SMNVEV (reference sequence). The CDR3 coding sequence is TGTGCCAGCAGTTTATCGGCAGGGTTGGCGGAGACCCAGTACTTC. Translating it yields CASSLSAGLAETQYF.

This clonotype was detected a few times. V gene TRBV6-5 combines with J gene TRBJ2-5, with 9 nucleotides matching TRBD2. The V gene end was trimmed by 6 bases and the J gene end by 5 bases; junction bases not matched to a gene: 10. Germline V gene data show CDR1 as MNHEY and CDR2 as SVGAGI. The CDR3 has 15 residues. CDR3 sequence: CASSRGGAGWETQYF. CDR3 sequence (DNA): TGTGCCAGCAGCCGCGGGGGGGCCGGTTGGGAGACCCAGTACTTC.

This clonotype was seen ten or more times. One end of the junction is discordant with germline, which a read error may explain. The CDR3 nucleotides are TGCGCCAGCAGCCTCTTGGGACAGGGGAACGAGCAGTACTTC. It is translated as CASSLLGQGNEQYF. The chain employs TRBV7-9 and TRBJ2-7; 10 positions agree with TRBD1. The length of the CDR3 is 14 residues. CDR1 and CDR2 from the germline V gene are SEHNR and FQNEAQ (reference sequence).